The TCR beta chain described here comes from a study of T cell responses to AZD1222 COVID-19 vaccine. Study conclusions and caveats: Close to half of all spike-specific TCRs reportedly target regions of the variants that are unmutated. At baseline, seropositivity was found in only a handful of AZD1222 recipients.

Concerning this clone itself: Its antigen remains unidentified.

Here immunoSEQ multiplex PCR was the method, and the copy in TCRdb shows in-frame clones only, minus some. The table has over 70,000 clones, about 74% seen once; the top ten hold 27%. The CDR3 length is 14 residues. From germline, CDR1 is SGDLS and CDR2 YYNGEE. With 0 bases removed from V and 2 bases from J, the gap between germline ends came to 9 bases. The V call is TRBV9, the J call TRBJ2-7; D is undetermined. This clonotype was sampled from an adult who received the MenACWY meningococcal vaccine as a control. Sequences were derived from peripheral blood, sampled 28 days after the second dose of the MenACWY control vaccine. This CDR3 reads CASSVGVIAYEQYF. The DNA for the CDR3 is TGTGCCAGCAGCGTAGGCGTCATAGCCTACGAGCAGTACTTC.